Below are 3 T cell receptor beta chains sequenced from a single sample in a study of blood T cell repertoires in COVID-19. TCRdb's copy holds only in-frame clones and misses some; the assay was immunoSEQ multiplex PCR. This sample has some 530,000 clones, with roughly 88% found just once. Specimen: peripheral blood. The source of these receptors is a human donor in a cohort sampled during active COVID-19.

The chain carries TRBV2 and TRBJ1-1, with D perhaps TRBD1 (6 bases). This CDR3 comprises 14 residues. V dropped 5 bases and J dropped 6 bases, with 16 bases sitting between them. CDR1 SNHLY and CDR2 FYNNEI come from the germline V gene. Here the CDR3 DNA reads TGTGCCAGCAGTCCCCAGACAGGCGTCCCTGAAGCTTTCTTT. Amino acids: CASSPQTGVPEAFF.

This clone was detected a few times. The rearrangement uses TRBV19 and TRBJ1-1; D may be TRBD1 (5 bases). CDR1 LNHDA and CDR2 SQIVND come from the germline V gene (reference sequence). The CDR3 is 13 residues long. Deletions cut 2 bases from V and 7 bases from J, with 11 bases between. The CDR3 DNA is TGTGCCAGTAGTATACGGACACCCGGTGAAGCTTTCTTT. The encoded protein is CASSIRTPGEAFF. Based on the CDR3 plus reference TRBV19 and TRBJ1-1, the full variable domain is DGGITQSPKYLFRKEGQNVTLSCEQNLNHDAMYWYRQDPGQGLRLIYYSQIVNDFQKGDIAEGYSVSREKKESFPLTVTSAQKNPTAFYLCASSIRTPGEAFFGQGTRLTVV.

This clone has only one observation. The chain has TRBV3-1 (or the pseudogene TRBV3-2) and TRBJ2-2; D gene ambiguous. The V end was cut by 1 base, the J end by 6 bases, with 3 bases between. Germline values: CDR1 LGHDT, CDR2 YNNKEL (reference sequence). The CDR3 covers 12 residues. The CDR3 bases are TGTGCCAGCAGCCAAGCGGCCGGGGAGCTGTTTTTT. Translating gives CASSQAAGELFF.